The rows below give T cell receptor beta chains drawn from one sample of a study of cytomegalovirus exposure and HLA in healthy donors. Sequencing was performed with immunoSEQ multiplex PCR; in TCRdb, only in-frame clones are kept and a portion is missing. The data hold under 200,000 clones, with roughly 87% observed a single time. Material: PBMCs. All receptors come from a woman aged 45-60 years in good health and CMV-seronegative. CDR3s include the opening cysteine and the closing phenylalanine or tryptophan. Fields, in order: V gene, D gene, clone size, J gene, CDR3 protein, CDR3 DNA. A D gene is named only where the DNA matches it firmly. Clone size, where shown, is once, few, many, or a class for clones that have expanded.

v_call: TRBV6-6; d_call: -; clone_size: -; j_call: TRBJ1-4; cdr3_aa: CASSYSKGAGEKLFF; cdr3_nt: TGTGCCAGCAGTTACTCGAAAGGGGCAGGTGAAAAACTGTTTTTT
v_call: TRBV5-1; d_call: TRBD1; clone_size: -; j_call: TRBJ1-4; cdr3_aa: CASSPPGTGRNEKLFF; cdr3_nt: TGCGCCAGCAGCCCACCCGGGACAGGGCGGAATGAAAAACTGTTTTTT
v_call: TRBV11-3; d_call: -; clone_size: few; j_call: TRBJ2-3; cdr3_aa: CASSPRGSTDTQYF; cdr3_nt: TGTGCCAGCAGCCCTAGGGGGAGCACAGATACGCAGTATTTT
v_call: TRBV15; d_call: -; clone_size: -; j_call: TRBJ1-5; cdr3_aa: CATSRGVRTVGNQPQHF; cdr3_nt: TGTGCCACCAGCAGAGGGGTGAGGACAGTAGGCAATCAGCCCCAGCATTTT
v_call: TRBV19; d_call: TRBD1; clone_size: once; j_call: TRBJ1-2; cdr3_aa: CASSGPGGRSYGYTF; cdr3_nt: TGTGCCAGTAGTGGGCCAGGGGGAAGGAGCTATGGCTACACCTTC
v_call: TRBV2; d_call: -; clone_size: -; j_call: TRBJ2-7; cdr3_aa: CASRGLLYEQYF; cdr3_nt: TGTGCCAGCAGGGGACTGTTATACGAGCAGTACTTC
v_call: TRBV5-6; d_call: TRBD1; clone_size: -; j_call: TRBJ1-2; cdr3_aa: CASSRGTDDGYTF; cdr3_nt: TGTGCCAGCAGCCGCGGGACAGATGATGGCTACACCTTC
v_call: TRBV7-9; d_call: TRBD1; clone_size: -; j_call: TRBJ1-2; cdr3_aa: CASSSYPGQGPEGSGYTF; cdr3_nt: TGTGCCAGCAGCTCTTACCCGGGACAGGGGCCAGAGGGGAGCGGCTACACCTTC
v_call: TRBV10-3; d_call: TRBD1; clone_size: -; j_call: TRBJ1-5; cdr3_aa: CAIRQGANGNQPQHF; cdr3_nt: TGTGCCATCAGACAGGGGGCCAACGGCAATCAGCCCCAGCATTTT
v_call: TRBV9; d_call: TRBD1; clone_size: few; j_call: TRBJ1-1; cdr3_aa: CASSVQTGVHTEAFF; cdr3_nt: TGTGCCAGCAGCGTGCAGACAGGGGTTCACACTGAAGCTTTCTTT
v_call: TRBV7-9; d_call: -; clone_size: -; j_call: TRBJ2-7; cdr3_aa: CATGTSYEQYF; cdr3_nt: TGTGCCACCGGGACATCCTACGAGCAGTACTTC
v_call: TRBV11-2; d_call: TRBD2; clone_size: -; j_call: TRBJ2-7; cdr3_aa: CASSSPTSFHEQYF; cdr3_nt: TGTGCCAGCAGCTCCCCGACTAGCTTCCACGAGCAGTACTTC
v_call: TRBV7-9; d_call: -; clone_size: -; j_call: TRBJ2-2; cdr3_aa: CASRQGSTGELFF; cdr3_nt: TGTGCCAGCAGACAGGGTAGCACCGGGGAGCTGTTTTTT
v_call: TRBV27; d_call: TRBD2; clone_size: -; j_call: TRBJ2-7; cdr3_aa: CASGVRTISGGLYEQYF; cdr3_nt: TGTGCCAGTGGGGTTAGGACCATCAGCGGGGGTCTCTACGAGCAGTACTTC
v_call: TRBV7-3; d_call: -; clone_size: once; j_call: TRBJ2-3; cdr3_aa: CASSSLSGADTQYF; cdr3_nt: TGTGCCAGCAGCTCCCTCTCGGGGGCAGATACGCAGTATTTT
v_call: TRBV18; d_call: TRBD1; clone_size: once; j_call: TRBJ1-4; cdr3_aa: CASSPAGGFEKLFF; cdr3_nt: TGTGCCAGCTCACCGGCAGGGGGCTTTGAAAAACTGTTTTTT
v_call: TRBV6-5; d_call: TRBD1; clone_size: -; j_call: TRBJ2-7; cdr3_aa: CASSGQGTYEQYF; cdr3_nt: TGTGCCAGCAGTGGACAGGGGACCTACGAGCAGTACTTC
v_call: TRBV9; d_call: -; clone_size: once; j_call: TRBJ2-3; cdr3_aa: CASSVGTGTDTQYF; cdr3_nt: TGTGCCAGCAGCGTGGGCACGGGCACAGATACGCAGTATTTT
v_call: TRBV18; d_call: -; clone_size: -; j_call: TRBJ2-1; cdr3_aa: CANSPRAESSYNEQFF; cdr3_nt: TGTGCCAACTCACCACGTGCGGAGAGCTCCTACAATGAGCAGTTCTTC
v_call: TRBV28; d_call: -; clone_size: -; j_call: TRBJ2-7; cdr3_aa: CASSLHVAAASYEQYF; cdr3_nt: TGTGCCAGCAGTTTACATGTCGCGGCTGCTAGCTACGAGCAGTACTTC
v_call: TRBV4-1; d_call: TRBD1; clone_size: -; j_call: TRBJ1-5; cdr3_aa: CASSQSDGTGALSNQPQHF; cdr3_nt: TGCGCCAGCAGCCAGAGCGACGGGACAGGGGCCCTTAGCAATCAGCCCCAGCATTTT
v_call: TRBV11-3; d_call: -; clone_size: -; j_call: TRBJ2-1; cdr3_aa: CASSLAGTGSYNEQFF; cdr3_nt: TGTGCCAGCAGCTTAGCCGGGACTGGTTCCTACAATGAGCAGTTCTTC
v_call: TRBV7-2; d_call: TRBD2; clone_size: once; j_call: TRBJ2-5; cdr3_aa: CASSLSGGAFETQYF; cdr3_nt: TGTGCCAGCAGCTTGAGCGGGGGGGCCTTTGAGACCCAGTACTTC
v_call: TRBV28; d_call: -; clone_size: few; j_call: TRBJ2-7; cdr3_aa: CASSLWQGSYEQYF; cdr3_nt: TGTGCCAGCAGTTTATGGCAGGGGTCCTACGAGCAGTACTTC
v_call: TRBV10-2; d_call: TRBD1; clone_size: few; j_call: TRBJ2-7; cdr3_aa: CASRWDRATPYEQYF; cdr3_nt: TGCGCCAGCAGATGGGACAGGGCGACCCCCTACGAGCAGTACTTC
v_call: TRBV19; d_call: -; clone_size: -; j_call: TRBJ2-6; cdr3_aa: CASSLRGANVLTF; cdr3_nt: TGTGCCAGTAGTCTGCGCGGGGCCAACGTCCTGACTTTC
v_call: TRBV6-5; d_call: TRBD1; clone_size: -; j_call: TRBJ1-1; cdr3_aa: CASSWTGSNTEAFF; cdr3_nt: TGTGCCAGCAGTTGGACAGGATCAAACACTGAAGCTTTCTTT
v_call: TRBV5-1; d_call: TRBD2; clone_size: -; j_call: TRBJ2-7; cdr3_aa: CASSLGLTSGDYEQYF; cdr3_nt: TGCGCCAGCAGCTTGGGGTTGACTAGCGGGGACTACGAGCAGTACTTC
v_call: TRBV4-2; d_call: -; clone_size: -; j_call: TRBJ2-2; cdr3_aa: CASSQEGGATGELFF; cdr3_nt: TGTGCCAGCAGCCAAGAGGGGGGGGCCACCGGGGAGCTGTTTTTT
v_call: TRBV4-3; d_call: -; clone_size: -; j_call: TRBJ1-5; cdr3_aa: CASSQDLAFNQPQHF; cdr3_nt: TGCGCCAGCAGCCAAGATTTGGCCTTTAATCAGCCCCAGCATTTT
v_call: TRBV11-2; d_call: -; clone_size: few; j_call: TRBJ1-2; cdr3_aa: CASSFRGGYGYTF; cdr3_nt: TGTGCCAGCAGCTTCAGGGGTGGCTATGGCTACACCTTC
v_call: TRBV13; d_call: -; clone_size: -; j_call: TRBJ1-3; cdr3_aa: CASSLRETGNTIYF; cdr3_nt: TGTGCCAGCAGCCTCAGGGAAACTGGAAACACCATATATTTT
v_call: TRBV11-2; d_call: TRBD2; clone_size: -; j_call: TRBJ2-5; cdr3_aa: CASSLALAGWETQYF; cdr3_nt: TGTGCCAGCAGCTTAGCACTAGCGGGGTGGGAGACCCAGTACTTC
v_call: TRBV28; d_call: -; clone_size: -; j_call: TRBJ1-2; cdr3_aa: CASGAGANYGYTF; cdr3_nt: TGTGCCAGCGGGGCGGGGGCCAACTATGGCTACACCTTC
v_call: TRBV11-2; d_call: TRBD1; clone_size: -; j_call: TRBJ2-4; cdr3_aa: CASSRGTGERLGKNIQYF; cdr3_nt: TGTGCCAGCAGCCGCGGGACAGGGGAGCGTCTAGGCAAAAACATTCAGTACTTC
v_call: TRBV4-3; d_call: -; clone_size: -; j_call: TRBJ1-1; cdr3_aa: CASSHLQGNTEAFF; cdr3_nt: TGCGCCAGCAGCCATCTCCAGGGGAACACTGAAGCTTTCTTT
v_call: TRBV7-2; d_call: -; clone_size: -; j_call: TRBJ1-3; cdr3_aa: CASSLGGGTGNTIYF; cdr3_nt: TGTGCCAGCAGCTTAGGAGGGGGTACTGGAAACACCATATATTTT
v_call: TRBV7-2; d_call: -; clone_size: -; j_call: TRBJ1-2; cdr3_aa: CASSSPQGAGYTF; cdr3_nt: TGTGCCAGCAGCTCACCCCAGGGCGCGGGCTACACCTTC
v_call: TRBV7-2; d_call: -; clone_size: -; j_call: TRBJ1-2; cdr3_aa: CASSLGGGESYGYTF; cdr3_nt: TGTGCCAGCAGCTTAGGGGGGGGCGAGAGCTATGGCTACACCTTC
v_call: TRBV21-1; d_call: -; clone_size: -; j_call: TRBJ2-7; cdr3_aa: CASSKVGRESSYEQYF; cdr3_nt: TGTGCCAGCAGCAAAGTGGGGCGGGAGAGCTCCTACGAGCAGTACTTC
v_call: TRBV28; d_call: TRBD2; clone_size: -; j_call: TRBJ2-1; cdr3_aa: CASSLISWTSGYNEQFF; cdr3_nt: TGTGCCAGCAGTTTAATTTCGTGGACTAGCGGTTACAATGAGCAGTTCTTC
v_call: TRBV4-1; d_call: TRBD2; clone_size: -; j_call: TRBJ2-7; cdr3_aa: CASSQGLAGLSYEQYF; cdr3_nt: TGCGCCAGCAGCCAGGGACTAGCGGGACTGAGCTACGAGCAGTACTTC
v_call: TRBV10-3; d_call: -; clone_size: -; j_call: TRBJ2-7; cdr3_aa: CAISETGSLSYEQYF; cdr3_nt: TGTGCCATCAGTGAGACGGGATCCCTAAGCTACGAGCAGTACTTC
v_call: TRBV15; d_call: -; clone_size: -; j_call: TRBJ1-5; cdr3_aa: CATSIQGSQPQHF; cdr3_nt: TGTGCCACCAGCATACAGGGATCTCAGCCCCAGCATTTT
v_call: TRBV14; d_call: TRBD1; clone_size: -; j_call: TRBJ1-4; cdr3_aa: CASSRGQSNEKLFF; cdr3_nt: TGTGCCAGCAGCCGGGGACAGAGTAATGAAAAACTGTTTTTT
v_call: TRBV27; d_call: TRBD2; clone_size: -; j_call: TRBJ2-5; cdr3_aa: CASSLGASGRGAETQYF; cdr3_nt: TGTGCCAGCAGTTTAGGGGCTAGCGGAAGAGGTGCAGAGACCCAGTACTTC
v_call: TRBV15; d_call: -; clone_size: few; j_call: TRBJ2-7; cdr3_aa: CATSRGLRAYEQYF; cdr3_nt: TGTGCCACCAGCAGAGGGCTGAGGGCCTACGAGCAGTACTTC